This T cell receptor beta chain was documented in a study of cytomegalovirus exposure and HLA in healthy donors (dated 2017 in TCRdb). A note on the overall study: The 700 or so repertoires of the first cohort and the 120 validation repertoires were produced on the same platform, according to a later analysis. The study was designed to test whether signatures of past pathogen exposure could be identified by cataloging public T cell receptors. Along with the approximately 620-subject first cohort, a separate validation cohort of roughly 110 different subjects was used. High-throughput TCR immunosequencing, statistical association of individual TCRs with disease status, and machine learning were combined to predict cytomegalovirus infection status.

This clone was recorded once. The clone's antigen remains unknown. No quality values exist for individual bases; no much larger clone is one base distant. V was cut back by 0 bases and J by 1 base, leaving a gap of 7 bases between them. Taken from cysteine to phenylalanine, the CDR3 has 14 residues. Just the 42-base CDR3 DNA is kept, in frame starting at base 1. CDR1 and CDR2, looked up from the germline V gene, are MGHRA and YSYEKL. Donors formed part of the validation cohort, which comprised 95 to 150 subjects and was distinct from the first cohort of 690 or so subjects. The library was prepared using the immunoSEQ multiplex PCR assay. As for how the authors treated the data: A statistical classification framework was built to diagnose cytomegalovirus status from the catalog of TCR beta chain sequences. TCRdb re-hosts the immuneACCESS table, in-frame sequences only. Its copies lack some clones; in the studies checked, an unresolved V gene accounts for under half of them, and the cause for the rest is not known. Clonal size and the V and J genes are those of that table, whereas D and trimming came from the DNA. The sample includes hundreds of thousands of clones, with around 90% observed a single time. Roughly 2% of the sample is held by the ten biggest clonotypes.

Beyond this particular receptor, the publication reports: All 120 or so repertoires were used to score co-occurrence in the validation cohort in a later analysis, because that analysis had no HLA typing for the cohort. The authors suggested that the approach could potentially be extended to other disease states and immunological phenotypes. A few of the identified cytomegalovirus-associated TCR beta chains were confirmed in vitro to be specific for cytomegalovirus antigens. The study listed 150 to 200 TCR beta chains as associated with cytomegalovirus. Most TCR sequences were seen in very few donors, while some public TCRs were found in many individuals. Subsequent analysis determined that TCRs grouped into clusters in the first cohort also showed a tendency toward co-occurrence across the 130 or so validation repertoires, and roughly 94% of cluster scores exceeded 0. The classifier was reported to diagnose cytomegalovirus status with high specificity and sensitivity in both the original and validation cohorts.

The clonotype comes from a young woman in good health and CMV-seropositive. Sequencing was done on a sample of PBMCs. The rearrangement combines TRBV4-1 with TRBJ2-7; 6 matching bases give a weak D call of TRBD2. The CDR3 reads as follows: CASSQEGTSYEQYF. The nucleotide sequence reads TGCGCCAGCAGCCAAGAAGGGACTTCCTACGAGCAGTACTTC.